The sequence of this T cell receptor beta chain was determined in a study of blood T cell repertoires in COVID-19. Resolution of symptoms, clearance, or two negative PCRs was present in recovered Cohort 3 donors. Repertoires were generated with immunoSEQ multiplex PCR, while TCRdb's copy carries only in-frame clones and drops some. The sample lists 450,000 to 500,000 clones, 80% to 90% seen once, with just over 8% in the top ten. The CDR3 extends over 11 amino acids. The V end was cut by 4 bases, the J end by 7 bases, with 5 bases between. Germline V gene sequence: CDR1 MNHEY, CDR2 SMNVEV (reference sequence).

The chain couples TRBV27 to TRBJ2-1; D ambiguous. The material sequenced was PBMCs or T cells enriched from blood (not recorded which). The receptor's source is a woman in her sixties who had recovered from COVID-19. CDR3 region: CASSSRNEQFF. The DNA for the CDR3 is TGTGCCAGCAGTTCCAGAAATGAGCAGTTCTTC.